A single sample is the source of the 10 T cell receptor beta chains below, sequenced in a study of regulatory T cells in long-lasting Graves disease. Investigators prepared the TCR beta libraries by applying iRepertoire HTBI primers and Arm-PCR of CDR3 regions. TCRdb reprocessed the multiplex PCR reads via MiXCR and lists one record per CDR3 protein. Among 500,000 to 700,000 distinct CDR3 sequences, less than 20% were seen once, and the ten largest hold 15% to 20%. Documented time point: newly diagnosed GD, antithyroid drugs for less than 3 months. The TCR library was made from RNA extracted from PBMCs. This sample was shared with a second study, whose subject was T cells in Graves' hyperthyroidism and ophthalmopathy.

Sequenced here: peripheral blood mononuclear cells (PBMCs), sampled at new diagnosis, from a patient treated with antithyroid drugs. The receptors shown here come from a woman aged 25 to 45 with Graves disease.

The chain combines TRBV3-1 with TRBJ2-7; no definite D call. Deletions cut 4 bases from V and 1 base from J, with 14 bases between. The germline V gene encodes CDR1 LGHDT and CDR2 YNNKEL (reference sequence). This CDR3 has 15 amino acids. The CDR3 sequence: CASSPGRAPSYEQYF. The CDR3 nucleotides are TGTGCCAGCAGCCCCGGACGGGCCCCGTCCTACGAGCAGTACTTC.

This clonotype showed up many times. V usage is TRBV28 and J usage is TRBJ1-3, with 8 nucleotides matching TRBD1. The CDR3 has 15 residues. Germline CDR1 MDHEN, CDR2 SYDVKM. Trimming at V came to 6 bases and at J to 0 bases, leaving 4 bases not matched to a gene. CDR3 in DNA: TGTGCCAGCAGGGGACAGGCGATCTCTGGAAACACCATATATTTT. This translates into CASRGQAISGNTIYF.

On this clonotype itself: It may be a read error: a sequence one base away is much more abundant. The genes are TRBV6-2 or TRBV6-3 and TRBJ1-2; maybe TRBD1 (5 bases). Germline CDR1 is MNHEY and CDR2 is SVGEGT. The CDR3 sequence is 15 residues long. The CDR3 sequence is CASRYPDSLSYDYTF. The CDR3 nucleotides are TGTGCCAGCAGATATCCCGACAGTCTCTCCTATGACTACACCTTC.

This clonotype has just a few counts. V gene TRBV20-1 combines with J gene TRBJ1-1; 7 nucleotides line up with TRBD1. V trimming: 3 bases; J trimming: 3 bases; junction bases outside the gene matches: 1. The CDR3 runs to 12 residues. Germline V gene lookup returns CDR1 DFQATT and CDR2 SNEGSKA (reference sequence). This chain's CDR3 is CSASQGDTEAFF. The CDR3 coding sequence is TGCAGTGCTAGCCAGGGGGACACTGAAGCTTTCTTT.

This clonotype came up a few times. The chain joins TRBV19 to TRBJ2-1; the match to TRBD2 covers 14 bases. With V trimmed by 5 bases and J by 7 bases, 16 bases remained unmatched. Germline V gives CDR1 LNHDA, CDR2 SQIVND (reference sequence). This CDR3 has 19 amino acids. CDR3 region: CASSVQTTLTSGRGNEQFF. The DNA for the CDR3 is TGTGCCAGTAGTGTCCAAACTACCTTGACTAGCGGGAGGGGAAATGAGCAGTTCTTC.

This clonotype was seen ten or more times. The chain has TRBV28 and TRBJ2-7; 7 nucleotides align to TRBD2. Germline V CDR1 and CDR2: MDHEN, SYDVKM. The CDR3 consists of 13 residues. J was trimmed by 6 bases and V by 6 bases; bases with no gene match: 8. The CDR3 DNA sequence: TGTGCCAGCAGACGGGGACTACTACTCGAGCAGTACTTC. Protein: CASRRGLLLEQYF.

The table lists this clonotype with many counts. J is TRBJ1-1 and V is TRBV6-2 or TRBV6-3; D gene uncertain. With 4 bases removed from V and 4 bases from J, the gap between germline ends came to 13 bases. Looked up from germline, CDR1 is MNHEY and CDR2 is SVGEGT. The CDR3 consists of 14 residues. The CDR3 loop is CASSSWGYGTEAFF. The CDR3 DNA reads TGTGCCAGCAGTTCGTGGGGATACGGCACTGAAGCTTTCTTT.

The chain recombines TRBV19 with TRBJ2-5; 9 bases match TRBD2. V gave up 6 bases and J gave up 1 base; unmatched junction bases: 9. This CDR3 spans 16 amino acids. Germline CDR1 and CDR2: LNHDA and SQIVND (reference sequence). CDR3 amino acids: CASSVLSSGIQETQYF. The CDR3 DNA sequence: TGTGCCAGTAGCGTCCTCTCTAGCGGGATCCAAGAGACCCAGTACTTC.

This clonotype appeared a few times. The genes are TRBV7-9 and TRBJ1-3; TRBD1 is a possible D gene (6 bases). The ends were cut back, 4 bases at V and 0 bases at J, with 7 bases in the middle. Germline V gene sequence: CDR1 SEHNR, CDR2 FQNEAQ (reference sequence). This CDR3 region has 14 residues. CDR3 sequence reads: CASSSDSSGNTIYF. The CDR3, as DNA: TGTGCCAGCAGCTCGGACAGCTCTGGAAACACCATATATTTT.

This chain joins TRBV18 and TRBJ2-7; D is uncertain. Germline V lookup: CDR1 KGHSH, CDR2 LQKENI. V was clipped by 3 bases and J by 2 bases, with 14 bases between them. This CDR3 is 15 amino acids long. This CDR3 reads CASSPSRTETYEQYF. CDR3 sequence (DNA): TGTGCCAGCTCACCGTCCCGAACCGAGACCTACGAGCAGTACTTC. The complete variable domain, with remaining parts taken from reference TRBV18 and TRBJ2-7, reads NAGVMQNPRHLVRRRGQEARLRCSPMKGHSHVYWYRQLPEEGLKFMVYLQKENIIDESGMPKERFSAEFPKEGPSILRIQQVVRGDSAAYFCASSPSRTETYEQYFGPGTRLTVT.